The 23 T cell receptor beta chains below were found in one sample sequenced in a study of cytomegalovirus exposure and HLA in healthy donors. The PCR employed 60 Vbeta primers together with 13 Jbeta primers. Method: immunoSEQ multiplex PCR; TCRdb's copy keeps in-frame clones and lacks some. The data show about 52,000 clones, over 60% seen once. The sequencing input was PBMCs. The receptors come from a woman aged 45-65 years in good health and CMV-seronegative.

V usage is TRBV11-3 and J usage is TRBJ2-3, with TRBD2 matching over 11 bases. V shed 5 bases, J shed 2 bases, and the junction held 6 bases outside the gene matches. CDR1 and CDR2 from the germline V gene are SGHNT and YENEEA. This CDR3 has 16 residues. The CDR3 is CASSPGTSGPTDTQYF. The CDR3 nucleotides read TGTGCCAGCAGCCCTGGGACTAGCGGACCCACAGATACGCAGTATTTT.

A note on this clone: Relative to the germline gene, one junction end is altered; a read error may explain this. J is TRBJ1-4 and V is TRBV7-9; no clear D gene. The germline V gene has CDR1 SEHNR and CDR2 FQNEAQ (reference sequence). This CDR3 has 12 residues. The CDR3 sequence is CSSSLSDSKLFF. The CDR3 nucleotides read TGTTCCAGCAGCTTATCAGATTCAAAACTGTTTTTT.

This clone has more than one count but fewer than ten. The rearrangement joins TRBV5-8 to TRBJ2-3, with 10 bases that match TRBD2. Trimming took 2 bases from V and 3 from J; bases not matched to a gene: 6. The CDR3 loop spans 16 amino acids. In germline, CDR1 is SGHTS, CDR2 YDEGEE. The CDR3 reads CASSLGSTSGTDTQYF. The CDR3 nucleotides read TGTGCCAGCAGCTTAGGATCGACTAGCGGGACAGATACGCAGTATTTT. Filled out from reference TRBV5-8 and TRBJ2-3, the complete variable domain reads EAGVTQSPTHLIKTRGQQATLRCSPISGHTSVYWYQQALGLGLQFLLWYDEGEERNRGNFPPRFSGRQFPNYSSELNVNALELEDSALYLCASSLGSTSGTDTQYFGPGTRLTVL.

This clone was counted a few times. The V and J genes are TRBV7-7 and TRBJ2-7, with TRBD1 matching 8 bases. CDR3 length: 14 amino acids. Germline-derived CDR1 and CDR2 are SSHAT and FNYEAQ (reference sequence). V shed 1 base and J 5 bases; nucleotides not matched to a gene: 4. This chain's CDR3 is CASSLGEDRDEQYF. As DNA, the CDR3 is TGTGCCAGCAGCTTAGGGGAGGACAGGGACGAGCAGTACTTC.

In its sample, this clone was seen a few times. This sequence joins TRBV29-1 and TRBJ1-2; possible D gene TRBD1, 6 bases. CDR3 size: 14 residues. The ends were cut back, 4 bases at V and 2 bases at J, with 14 bases in the middle. The germline V gene encodes CDR1 SQVTM and CDR2 ANQGSEA. CDR3 nucleotide sequence: TGCAGCGTTGGGTACCCAGGGGTCAACTATGGCTACACCTTC. As protein: CSVGYPGVNYGYTF. The variable domain in full, completed from reference TRBV29-1 and TRBJ1-2, reads SAVISQKPSRDICQRGTSLTIQCQVDSQVTMMFWYRQQPGQSLTLIATANQGSEATYESGFVIDKFPISRPNLTFSTLTVSNMSPEDSSIYLCSVGYPGVNYGYTFGSGTRLTVV.

V usage is TRBV28 and J usage is TRBJ2-1; 9 nucleotides line up with TRBD2. Germline CDR1 and CDR2: MDHEN and SYDVKM. V lost 3 bases and J lost 7; bases outside the gene matches: 7. This CDR3 contains 15 residues. Here the CDR3 DNA reads TGTGCCAGCAGTTTGAGTAGCGGGAGTAGGAATGAGCAGTTCTTC. Translating it yields CASSLSSGSRNEQFF.

This chain connects TRBV7-2 to TRBJ2-6; a weak D match, TRBD2 (5 bases). The CDR3 contains 17 residues. Per germline, CDR1 SGHTA and CDR2 FQGNSA. V lost 3 bases to trimming and J lost 0 bases, with 12 bases between them. The CDR3 nucleotides are TGTGCCAGCAGCTTGCGCAGGACTCTCTCTGGGGCCAACGTCCTGACTTTC. It is translated as CASSLRRTLSGANVLTF.

In DNA form, the CDR3 reads TGTGCCATCGGCACAGGGATGAACACTGAAGCTTTCTTT. It is translated as CAIGTGMNTEAFF. The chain uses TRBV10-3 and TRBJ1-1; TRBD1 might be the D (6 bases). V was pared by 8 bases and J by 0 bases, with 10 bases between. The V gene's germline CDR1 is ENHRY and CDR2 SYGVKD. CDR3 size: 13 residues.

The genes are TRBV27 and TRBJ1-4, with D possibly TRBD1 on 5 matching bases. This CDR3 has 19 amino acids. V lost 0 bases to trimming and J lost 0 bases, with 17 bases between them. Germline assignment: CDR1 MNHEY and CDR2 SMNVEV (reference sequence). The CDR3 loop reads CASSLSIGGTRTTNEKLFF. The CDR3 bases are TGTGCCAGCAGTTTATCGATCGGGGGGACGAGAACAACTAATGAAAAACTGTTTTTT.

CDR3 sequence (DNA): TGTGCCAGCAGCCAAGCCGTCGGGGGCTACGAGCAGTACTTC. This gives the protein CASSQAVGGYEQYF. The gene calls are TRBV4-2 and TRBJ2-7; perhaps TRBD2 as D (6 bases). With 1 base removed from V and 3 bases from J, the gap between germline ends came to 10 bases. The CDR3 is made up of 14 amino acids. The germline CDR1 and CDR2 sequences are LGHNA and YNFKEQ.

The chain combines TRBV5-1 with TRBJ2-5; a weak D match, TRBD1 (5 bases). The V gene lost 0 bases and the J gene lost 3 bases, with 9 bases spanning the gap. The germline V gene encodes CDR1 SGHRS and CDR2 YFSETQ. The CDR3 consists of 14 residues. CDR3 in DNA: TGCGCCAGCAGCTTGGGGTCAGGGAAAGAGACCCAGTACTTC. Protein product: CASSLGSGKETQYF.

The rearrangement joins TRBV11-2 to TRBJ2-7, with D hard to call. Trimming cost V 0 bases and J 3 bases, with 6 bases left between them. Germline assignment: CDR1 SGHAT and CDR2 FQNNGV. This CDR3 is built from 13 residues. The CDR3 DNA reads TGTGCCAGCAGCTTAGACAGATTCTACGAGCAGTACTTC. This codes for CASSLDRFYEQYF.

The count of this clone is one. At one boundary the junction diverges from the germline segment, which might be a read error. The genes are TRBV28 and TRBJ1-5; possible D gene TRBD1, 6 bases. The CDR3 has 16 residues. CDR1 is MDHEN, CDR2 SYDVKM, per germline. CDR3 residues: CASSPGGALVRSGPAF. The CDR3 nucleotides read TGTGCCAGCTCCCCTGGGGGGGCACTCGTTCGGTCCGGACCAGCCTTT.

This clone came up once. The chain employs TRBV6-4 and TRBJ2-3, with a weak D call TRBD1 (5 bases). The germline V gene encodes CDR1 MRHNA and CDR2 SNTAGT. This CDR3 spans 13 amino acids. V lost 8 bases to trimming and J lost 2 bases, with 11 bases between them. The CDR3 protein is CASLNRYTDTQYF. The CDR3 coding sequence is TGTGCCAGCTTGAACAGGTACACAGATACGCAGTATTTT.

This clone was counted once. This chain joins TRBV11-2 and TRBJ2-1; no definite D call. Trimming pared 0 bases from V and 10 bases from J, leaving 10 bases between. This CDR3 is built from 13 residues. CDR1 and CDR2 from the germline V gene are SGHAT and FQNNGV. The CDR3 loop reads CASSLDQRSEQFF. The CDR3 DNA reads TGTGCCAGCAGCTTAGATCAAAGGAGCGAGCAGTTCTTC. The full variable domain, in which reference TRBV11-2 and TRBJ2-1 provide the parts outside the CDR3, is EAGVAQSPRYKIIEKRQSVAFWCNPISGHATLYWYQQILGQGPKLLIQFQNNGVVDDSQLPKDRFSAERLKGVDSTLKIQPAKLEDSAVYLCASSLDQRSEQFFGPGTRLTVL.

The chain recombines TRBV4-1 with TRBJ2-3; possible D gene TRBD2, 6 bases. CDR3 size: 15 residues. V shed 4 bases and J shed 2 bases, with 13 bases lying between them. Germline CDR1 reads MGHRA; CDR2 reads YSYEKL. This CDR3 reads CASSPLGGFTDTQYF. CDR3 DNA: TGCGCCAGCAGCCCCCTGGGGGGATTCACAGATACGCAGTATTTT.

This clone was detected only a few times. The V call is TRBV5-5, the J call TRBJ1-5; 12 nucleotides line up with TRBD1. Trimming cost V 4 bases and J 2 bases; bases outside gene matches: 7. CDR3 length: 17 residues. The germline gives CDR1 SGHKS, CDR2 YYEKEE (reference sequence). Here the CDR3 reads CASSPVGQGAGNQPQHF. CDR3 bases: TGTGCCAGCAGCCCTGTGGGACAGGGGGCCGGCAATCAGCCCCAGCATTTT.

The genes are TRBV9 and TRBJ2-1; 7 nucleotides agree with TRBD1. Losses at the gene ends were 0 bases for V and 3 bases for J; bases not matched to a gene: 3. Germline CDR1 is SGDLS and CDR2 is YYNGEE. The CDR3 totals 15 residues. CDR3 loop: CASSVENRGYNEQFF. The CDR3 DNA sequence: TGTGCCAGCAGCGTAGAGAACAGGGGCTACAATGAGCAGTTCTTC.

The genes are TRBV19 and TRBJ1-2, with 7 bases that match TRBD1. The CDR3 totals 15 residues. V shed 7 bases, J shed 6 bases, and the junction held 14 bases outside the gene matches. CDR1 and CDR2 from the germline V gene are LNHDA and SQIVND (reference sequence). The CDR3 reads CASNSKGEGADGYTF. Here the CDR3 DNA reads TGTGCCAGTAATAGTAAAGGCGAGGGGGCTGATGGCTACACCTTC.

The chain joins TRBV27 to TRBJ2-7, with 7 nucleotides matching TRBD1. CDR3 length: 14 amino acids. With 3 bases clipped from V and 3 bases from J, the junction kept 5 bases outside the gene matches. The germline CDR1 and CDR2 sequences are MNHEY and SMNVEV (reference sequence). CDR3 DNA: TGTGCCAGCAGTTTTGGGGCAGGGGGCTACGAGCAGTACTTC. Its translation: CASSFGAGGYEQYF.

This rearrangement joins TRBV28 to TRBJ1-5; no reliable D call. There are 14 residues in the CDR3. Germline lookup yields CDR1 MDHEN and CDR2 SYDVKM. With 6 bases removed from V and 2 bases from J, the gap between germline ends came to 11 bases. CDR3 DNA: TGTGCCAGCAGCGACCGCGGCGGCAATCAGCCCCAGCATTTT. Protein sequence: CASSDRGGNQPQHF.

This clone was detected only a few times. The rearrangement uses TRBV6-1 and TRBJ1-2; D is unclear. Trimming removed 7 bases at V and 6 bases at J, with 9 bases between. CDR1 is MNHNS, CDR2 SASEGT, per germline. This CDR3 region has 11 residues. CDR3 DNA sequence: TGTGCCAGCATGGCGGTTGATGGCTACACCTTC. This codes for CASMAVDGYTF.

The J gene is TRBJ2-3, the V gene TRBV30; TRBD2 matches 10 bases. The CDR3 totals 16 residues. J gave up 2 bases and V 3 bases, and 8 bases lay outside the gene matches. Germline CDR1 GTSNPN, CDR2 SVGIG (reference sequence). This CDR3 is CAWRAPGLAFTDTQYF. The CDR3 DNA is TGTGCCTGGAGGGCGCCGGGACTAGCGTTCACAGATACGCAGTATTTT.